This T cell receptor (beta chain) emerged from a study of cytomegalovirus exposure and HLA in healthy donors. Whole-study results and caveats: Cytomegalovirus-associated status was assigned to about 160 TCR beta chains. A subsequent analysis found that TCR clusters from the first cohort also tended to co-occur in the approximately 130 validation repertoires, with approximately 95% of cluster scores above 0.

This table comes from immunoSEQ multiplex PCR, and its TCRdb copy is limited to in-frame clones, with some not included. The sample consists of 150,000 to 200,000 clones, approximately 84% of them appearing once. In germline, CDR1 is SGHRS, CDR2 YFSETQ. Trimming took 5 bases from V and 6 from J; bases not matched to a gene: 10. This CDR3 has 15 residues. To note about this clone: The antigen remains unidentified.

The donors were part of the approximately 120-subject validation cohort, which stood apart from the 666-subject first cohort. The chain links TRBV5-1 to TRBJ2-3; TRBD2 agrees at 9 bases. The source of this sequence is a man aged 25-45 years in good health and CMV-seropositive. Sequencing used PBMCs. CDR3 amino acids: CASRAAGGPSDTQYF. The CDR3 nucleotides read TGCGCCAGCAGAGCGGCGGGAGGGCCGTCGGATACGCAGTATTTT.